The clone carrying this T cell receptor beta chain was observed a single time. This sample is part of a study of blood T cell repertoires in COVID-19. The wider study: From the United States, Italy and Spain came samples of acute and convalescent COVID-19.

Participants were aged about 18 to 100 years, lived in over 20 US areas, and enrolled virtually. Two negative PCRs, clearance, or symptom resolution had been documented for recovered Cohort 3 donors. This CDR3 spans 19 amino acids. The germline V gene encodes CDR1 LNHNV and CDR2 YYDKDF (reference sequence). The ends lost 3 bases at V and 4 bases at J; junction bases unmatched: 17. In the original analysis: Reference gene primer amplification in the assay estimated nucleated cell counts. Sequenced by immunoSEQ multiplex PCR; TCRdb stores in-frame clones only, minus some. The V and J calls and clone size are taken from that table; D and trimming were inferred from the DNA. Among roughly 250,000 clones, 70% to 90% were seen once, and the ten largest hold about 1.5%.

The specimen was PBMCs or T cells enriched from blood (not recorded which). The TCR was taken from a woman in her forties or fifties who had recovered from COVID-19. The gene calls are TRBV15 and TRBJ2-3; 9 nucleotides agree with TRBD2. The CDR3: CATSSSRDPRLADSDTQYF. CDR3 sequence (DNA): TGTGCCACCAGCAGTTCCCGAGATCCCAGACTAGCGGATTCAGATACGCAGTATTTT.